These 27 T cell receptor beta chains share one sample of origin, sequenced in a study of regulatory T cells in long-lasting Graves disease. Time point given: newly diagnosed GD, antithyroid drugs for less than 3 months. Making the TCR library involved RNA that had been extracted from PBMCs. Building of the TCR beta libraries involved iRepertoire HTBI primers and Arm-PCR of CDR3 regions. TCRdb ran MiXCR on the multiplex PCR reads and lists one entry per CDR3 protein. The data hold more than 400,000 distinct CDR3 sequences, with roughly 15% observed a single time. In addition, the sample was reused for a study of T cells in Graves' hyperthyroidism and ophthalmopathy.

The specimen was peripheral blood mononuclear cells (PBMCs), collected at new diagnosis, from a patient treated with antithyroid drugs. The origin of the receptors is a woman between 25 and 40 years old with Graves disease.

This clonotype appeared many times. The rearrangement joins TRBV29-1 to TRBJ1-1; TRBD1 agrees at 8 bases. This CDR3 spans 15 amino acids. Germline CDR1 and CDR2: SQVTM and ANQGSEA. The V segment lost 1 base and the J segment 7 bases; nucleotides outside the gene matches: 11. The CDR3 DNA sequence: TGCAGCGTTGAAGCGGCCTCTGGACAGGGCGGTGAAGCTTTCTTT. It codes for CSVEAASGQGGEAFF.

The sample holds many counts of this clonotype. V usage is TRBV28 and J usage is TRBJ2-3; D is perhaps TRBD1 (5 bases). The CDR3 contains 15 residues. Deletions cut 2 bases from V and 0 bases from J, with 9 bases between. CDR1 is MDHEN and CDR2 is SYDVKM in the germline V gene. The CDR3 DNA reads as TGTGCCAGCAGTTTACAGGGTGGAAGCACAGATACGCAGTATTTT. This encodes CASSLQGGSTDTQYF.

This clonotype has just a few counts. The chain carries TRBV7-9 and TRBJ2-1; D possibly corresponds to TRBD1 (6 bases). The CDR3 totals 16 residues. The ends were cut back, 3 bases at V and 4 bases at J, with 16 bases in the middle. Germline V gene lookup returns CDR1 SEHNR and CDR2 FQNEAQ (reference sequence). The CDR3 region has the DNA TGTGCCAGCAGCTTCTACGGGACAAGGATTTACAATGAGCAGTTCTTC. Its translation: CASSFYGTRIYNEQFF. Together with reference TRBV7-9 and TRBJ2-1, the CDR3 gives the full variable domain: DTGVSQNPRHKITKRGQNVTFRCDPISEHNRLYWYRQTLGQGPEFLTYFQNEAQLEKSRLLSDRFSAERPKGSFSTLEIQRTEQGDSAMYLCASSFYGTRIYNEQFFGPGTRLTVL.

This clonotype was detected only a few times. CDR3 loop: CASSSGTGEFGNTIYF. The CDR3 coding sequence is TGTGCCAGCAGCTCAGGGACAGGGGAATTTGGAAACACCATATATTTT. This chain links TRBV9 with TRBJ1-3, with TRBD1 matching 10 bases. From germline, CDR1 is SGDLS and CDR2 YYNGEE. This CDR3 has 16 residues. V was clipped by 4 bases and J by 3 bases; unmatched bases: 7. The whole variable domain, remainder taken from reference TRBV9 and TRBJ1-3, is DSGVTQTPKHLITATGQRVTLRCSPRSGDLSVYWYQQSLDQGLQFLIQYYNGEERAKGNILERFSAQQFPDLHSELNLSSLELGDSALYFCASSSGTGEFGNTIYFGEGSWLTVV.

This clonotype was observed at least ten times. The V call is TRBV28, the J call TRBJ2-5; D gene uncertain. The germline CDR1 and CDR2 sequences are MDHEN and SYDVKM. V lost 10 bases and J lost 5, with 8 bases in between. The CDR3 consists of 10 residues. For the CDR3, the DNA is TGTGCCACCTCCCATGAGACCCAGTACTTC. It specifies CATSHETQYF.

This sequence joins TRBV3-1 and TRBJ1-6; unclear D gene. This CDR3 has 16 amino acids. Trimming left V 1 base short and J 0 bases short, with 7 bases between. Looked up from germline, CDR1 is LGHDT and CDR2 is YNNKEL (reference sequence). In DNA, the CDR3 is TGTGCCAGCAGCCAAGGCTATGGCTCCTATAATTCACCCCTCCACTTT. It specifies CASSQGYGSYNSPLHF. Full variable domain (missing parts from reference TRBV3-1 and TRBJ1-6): DTAVSQTPKYLVTQMGNDKSIKCEQNLGHDTMYWYKQDSKKFLKIMFSYNNKELIINETVPNRFSPKSPDKAHLNLHINSLELGDSAVYFCASSQGYGSYNSPLHFGNGTRLTVT.

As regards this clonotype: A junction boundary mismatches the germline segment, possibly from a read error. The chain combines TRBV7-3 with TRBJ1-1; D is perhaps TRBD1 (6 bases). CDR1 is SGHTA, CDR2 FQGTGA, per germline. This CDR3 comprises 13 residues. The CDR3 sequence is CASSPGAETEAFF. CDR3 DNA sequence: TGCGCCAGCAGCCCAGGGGCGGAAACTGAAGCTTTCTTT.

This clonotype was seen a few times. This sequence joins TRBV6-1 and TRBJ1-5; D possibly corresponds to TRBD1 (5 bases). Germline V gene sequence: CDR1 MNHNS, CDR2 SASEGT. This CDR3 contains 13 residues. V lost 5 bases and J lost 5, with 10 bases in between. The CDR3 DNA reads TGTGCCAGCAGTAGCACGGGGGATCAGCCCCAGCATTTT. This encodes CASSSTGDQPQHF.

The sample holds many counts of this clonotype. For the CDR3, the DNA is TGCAGTGCCTCGGACTACGCGATTTACAATGAGCAGTTCTTC. Protein sequence: CSASDYAIYNEQFF. The rearrangement links TRBV20-1 to TRBJ2-1; TRBD2 might be the D (6 bases). The CDR3 has 14 amino acids. The V and J ends lost 6 bases and 4 bases respectively, with 16 bases between them. From germline, CDR1 is DFQATT and CDR2 SNEGSKA (reference sequence).

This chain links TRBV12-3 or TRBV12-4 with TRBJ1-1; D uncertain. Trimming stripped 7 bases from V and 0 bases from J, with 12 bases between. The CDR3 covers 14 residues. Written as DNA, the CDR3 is TGTGCCAGCACGTTAACTCTAATGAACACTGAAGCTTTCTTT. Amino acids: CASTLTLMNTEAFF.

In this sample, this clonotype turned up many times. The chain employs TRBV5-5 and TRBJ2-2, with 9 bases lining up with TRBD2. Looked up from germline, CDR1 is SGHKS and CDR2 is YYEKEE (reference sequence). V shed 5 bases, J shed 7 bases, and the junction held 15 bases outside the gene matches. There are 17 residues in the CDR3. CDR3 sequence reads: CASSSRVAGDSGGELFF. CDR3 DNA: TGTGCCAGCAGTTCAAGGGTAGCGGGAGACTCAGGCGGGGAGCTGTTTTTT.

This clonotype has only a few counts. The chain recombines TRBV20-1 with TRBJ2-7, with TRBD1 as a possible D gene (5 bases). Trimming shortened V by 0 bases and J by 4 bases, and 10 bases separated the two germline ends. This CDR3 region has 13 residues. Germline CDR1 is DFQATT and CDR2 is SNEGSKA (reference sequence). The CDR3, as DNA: TGCAGTGCTAGAGATTCGCGACAGTACGAGCAGTACTTC. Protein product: CSARDSRQYEQYF.

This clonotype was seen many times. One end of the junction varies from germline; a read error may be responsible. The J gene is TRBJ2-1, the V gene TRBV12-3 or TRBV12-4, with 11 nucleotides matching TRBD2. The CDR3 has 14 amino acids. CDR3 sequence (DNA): TGTGCCAGCAGTATAGCGGGAGGGCCCCATGAGCAGTTCTTC. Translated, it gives CASSIAGGPHEQFF.

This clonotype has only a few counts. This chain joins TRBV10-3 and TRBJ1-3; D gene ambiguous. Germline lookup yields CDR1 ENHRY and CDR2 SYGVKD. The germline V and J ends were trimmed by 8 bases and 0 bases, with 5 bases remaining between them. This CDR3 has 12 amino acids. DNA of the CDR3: TGTGCCATCCATCTCTCTGGAAACACCATATATTTT. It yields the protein CAIHLSGNTIYF.

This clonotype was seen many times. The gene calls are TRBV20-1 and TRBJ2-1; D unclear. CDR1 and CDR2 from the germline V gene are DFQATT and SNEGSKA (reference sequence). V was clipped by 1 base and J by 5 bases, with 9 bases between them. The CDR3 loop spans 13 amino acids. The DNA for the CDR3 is TGCAGTGCTAGAGCCGGTCGGAACAATGAGCAGTTCTTC. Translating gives CSARAGRNNEQFF.

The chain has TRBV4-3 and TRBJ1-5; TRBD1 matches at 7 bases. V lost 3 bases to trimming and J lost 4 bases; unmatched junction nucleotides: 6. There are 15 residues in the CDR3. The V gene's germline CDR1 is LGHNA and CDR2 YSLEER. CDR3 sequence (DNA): TGCGCCAGCAGCCAGCGAACAGGGGCTAATCAGCCCCAGCATTTT. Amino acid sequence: CASSQRTGANQPQHF.

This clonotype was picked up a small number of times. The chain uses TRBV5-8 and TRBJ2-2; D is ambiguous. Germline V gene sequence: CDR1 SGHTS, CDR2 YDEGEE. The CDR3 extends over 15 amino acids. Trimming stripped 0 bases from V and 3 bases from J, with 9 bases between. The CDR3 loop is CASSLVVRDTGELFF. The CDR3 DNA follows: TGTGCCAGCAGCTTGGTAGTAAGAGACACCGGGGAGCTGTTTTTT.

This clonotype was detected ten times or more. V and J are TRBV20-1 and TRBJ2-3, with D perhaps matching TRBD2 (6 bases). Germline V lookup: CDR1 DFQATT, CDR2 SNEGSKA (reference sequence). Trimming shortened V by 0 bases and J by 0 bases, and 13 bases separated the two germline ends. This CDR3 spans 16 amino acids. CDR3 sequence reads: CSAREIRTTSTDTQYF. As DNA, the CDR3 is TGCAGTGCTAGAGAGATCCGGACTACTAGCACAGATACGCAGTATTTT.

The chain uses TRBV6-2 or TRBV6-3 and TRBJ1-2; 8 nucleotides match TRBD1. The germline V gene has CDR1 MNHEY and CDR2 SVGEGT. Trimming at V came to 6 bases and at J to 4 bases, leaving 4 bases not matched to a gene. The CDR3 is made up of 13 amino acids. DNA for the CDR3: TGTGCCAGCAGCCAACAGGGGGTCTATGGCTACACCTTC. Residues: CASSQQGVYGYTF.

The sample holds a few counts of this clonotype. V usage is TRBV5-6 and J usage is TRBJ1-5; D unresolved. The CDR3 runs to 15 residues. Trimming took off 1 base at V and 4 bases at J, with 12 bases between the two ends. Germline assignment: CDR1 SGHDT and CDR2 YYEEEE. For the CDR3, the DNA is TGTGCCAGCAGCTTGCAGTCATTCCCTAATCAGCCCCAGCATTTT. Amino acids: CASSLQSFPNQPQHF.

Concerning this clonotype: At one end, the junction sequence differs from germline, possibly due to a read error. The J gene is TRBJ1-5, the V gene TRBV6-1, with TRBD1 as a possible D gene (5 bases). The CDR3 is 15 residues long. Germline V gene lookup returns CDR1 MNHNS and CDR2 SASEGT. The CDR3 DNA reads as TGTGCCAGCAGCGAAGGGGACTATAGCAATCAGCCCCAGCATTTT. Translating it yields CASSEGDYSNQPQHF.

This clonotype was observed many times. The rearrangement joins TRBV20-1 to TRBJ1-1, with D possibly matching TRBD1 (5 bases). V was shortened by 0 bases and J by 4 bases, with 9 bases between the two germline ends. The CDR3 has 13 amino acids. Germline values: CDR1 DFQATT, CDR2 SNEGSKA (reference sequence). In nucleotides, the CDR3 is TGCAGTGCTAGAGATGGGGGGAGCACTGAAGCTTTCTTT. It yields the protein CSARDGGSTEAFF.

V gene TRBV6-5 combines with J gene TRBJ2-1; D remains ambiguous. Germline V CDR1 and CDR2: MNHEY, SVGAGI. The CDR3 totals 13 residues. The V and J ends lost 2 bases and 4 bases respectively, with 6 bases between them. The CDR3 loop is CASSYQTYNEQFF. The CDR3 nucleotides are TGTGCCAGCAGTTACCAAACTTACAATGAGCAGTTCTTC.

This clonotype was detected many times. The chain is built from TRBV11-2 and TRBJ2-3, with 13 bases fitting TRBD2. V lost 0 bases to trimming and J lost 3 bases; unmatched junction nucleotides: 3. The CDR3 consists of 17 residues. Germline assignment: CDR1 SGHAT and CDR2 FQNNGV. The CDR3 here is CASSLEWTSGSTDTQYF. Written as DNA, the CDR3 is TGTGCCAGCAGCTTAGAGTGGACTAGCGGGAGTACAGATACGCAGTATTTT. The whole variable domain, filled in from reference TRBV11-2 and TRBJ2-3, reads EAGVAQSPRYKIIEKRQSVAFWCNPISGHATLYWYQQILGQGPKLLIQFQNNGVVDDSQLPKDRFSAERLKGVDSTLKIQPAKLEDSAVYLCASSLEWTSGSTDTQYFGPGTRLTVL.

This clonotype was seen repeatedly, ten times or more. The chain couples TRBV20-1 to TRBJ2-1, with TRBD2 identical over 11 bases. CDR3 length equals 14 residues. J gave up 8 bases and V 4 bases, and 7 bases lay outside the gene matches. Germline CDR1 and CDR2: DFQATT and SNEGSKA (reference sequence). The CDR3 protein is CSAITSGSGHEQFF. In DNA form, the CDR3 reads TGCAGTGCTATTACTAGCGGGAGTGGTCATGAGCAGTTCTTC.

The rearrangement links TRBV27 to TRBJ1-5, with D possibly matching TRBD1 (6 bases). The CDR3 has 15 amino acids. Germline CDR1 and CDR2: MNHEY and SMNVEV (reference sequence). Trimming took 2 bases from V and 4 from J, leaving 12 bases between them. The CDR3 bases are TGTGCCAGCAGTTTAGAAGGGACACTAAATCAGCCCCAGCATTTT. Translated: CASSLEGTLNQPQHF.

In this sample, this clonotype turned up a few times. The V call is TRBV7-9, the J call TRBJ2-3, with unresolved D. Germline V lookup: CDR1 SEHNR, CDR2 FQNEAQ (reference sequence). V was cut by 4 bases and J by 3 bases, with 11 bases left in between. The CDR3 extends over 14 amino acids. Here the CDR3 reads CASSSTVETDTQYF. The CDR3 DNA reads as TGTGCCAGCAGCTCCACCGTAGAAACAGATACGCAGTATTTT. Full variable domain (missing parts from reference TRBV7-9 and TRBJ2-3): DTGVSQNPRHKITKRGQNVTFRCDPISEHNRLYWYRQTLGQGPEFLTYFQNEAQLEKSRLLSDRFSAERPKGSFSTLEIQRTEQGDSAMYLCASSSTVETDTQYFGPGTRLTVL.